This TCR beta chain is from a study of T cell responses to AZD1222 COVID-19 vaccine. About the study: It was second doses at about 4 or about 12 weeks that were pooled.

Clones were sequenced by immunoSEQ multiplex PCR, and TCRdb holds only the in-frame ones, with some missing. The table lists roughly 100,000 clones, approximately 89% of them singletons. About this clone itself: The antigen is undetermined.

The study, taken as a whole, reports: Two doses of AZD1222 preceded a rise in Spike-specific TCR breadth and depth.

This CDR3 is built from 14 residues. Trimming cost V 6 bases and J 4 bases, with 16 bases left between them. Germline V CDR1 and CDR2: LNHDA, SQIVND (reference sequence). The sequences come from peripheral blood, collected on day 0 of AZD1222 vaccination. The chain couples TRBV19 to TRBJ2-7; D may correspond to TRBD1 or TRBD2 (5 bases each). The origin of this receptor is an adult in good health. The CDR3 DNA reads TGTGCCAGTAGCCAACTAGTGGGGCCATACGAGCAGTACTTC. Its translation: CASSQLVGPYEQYF.